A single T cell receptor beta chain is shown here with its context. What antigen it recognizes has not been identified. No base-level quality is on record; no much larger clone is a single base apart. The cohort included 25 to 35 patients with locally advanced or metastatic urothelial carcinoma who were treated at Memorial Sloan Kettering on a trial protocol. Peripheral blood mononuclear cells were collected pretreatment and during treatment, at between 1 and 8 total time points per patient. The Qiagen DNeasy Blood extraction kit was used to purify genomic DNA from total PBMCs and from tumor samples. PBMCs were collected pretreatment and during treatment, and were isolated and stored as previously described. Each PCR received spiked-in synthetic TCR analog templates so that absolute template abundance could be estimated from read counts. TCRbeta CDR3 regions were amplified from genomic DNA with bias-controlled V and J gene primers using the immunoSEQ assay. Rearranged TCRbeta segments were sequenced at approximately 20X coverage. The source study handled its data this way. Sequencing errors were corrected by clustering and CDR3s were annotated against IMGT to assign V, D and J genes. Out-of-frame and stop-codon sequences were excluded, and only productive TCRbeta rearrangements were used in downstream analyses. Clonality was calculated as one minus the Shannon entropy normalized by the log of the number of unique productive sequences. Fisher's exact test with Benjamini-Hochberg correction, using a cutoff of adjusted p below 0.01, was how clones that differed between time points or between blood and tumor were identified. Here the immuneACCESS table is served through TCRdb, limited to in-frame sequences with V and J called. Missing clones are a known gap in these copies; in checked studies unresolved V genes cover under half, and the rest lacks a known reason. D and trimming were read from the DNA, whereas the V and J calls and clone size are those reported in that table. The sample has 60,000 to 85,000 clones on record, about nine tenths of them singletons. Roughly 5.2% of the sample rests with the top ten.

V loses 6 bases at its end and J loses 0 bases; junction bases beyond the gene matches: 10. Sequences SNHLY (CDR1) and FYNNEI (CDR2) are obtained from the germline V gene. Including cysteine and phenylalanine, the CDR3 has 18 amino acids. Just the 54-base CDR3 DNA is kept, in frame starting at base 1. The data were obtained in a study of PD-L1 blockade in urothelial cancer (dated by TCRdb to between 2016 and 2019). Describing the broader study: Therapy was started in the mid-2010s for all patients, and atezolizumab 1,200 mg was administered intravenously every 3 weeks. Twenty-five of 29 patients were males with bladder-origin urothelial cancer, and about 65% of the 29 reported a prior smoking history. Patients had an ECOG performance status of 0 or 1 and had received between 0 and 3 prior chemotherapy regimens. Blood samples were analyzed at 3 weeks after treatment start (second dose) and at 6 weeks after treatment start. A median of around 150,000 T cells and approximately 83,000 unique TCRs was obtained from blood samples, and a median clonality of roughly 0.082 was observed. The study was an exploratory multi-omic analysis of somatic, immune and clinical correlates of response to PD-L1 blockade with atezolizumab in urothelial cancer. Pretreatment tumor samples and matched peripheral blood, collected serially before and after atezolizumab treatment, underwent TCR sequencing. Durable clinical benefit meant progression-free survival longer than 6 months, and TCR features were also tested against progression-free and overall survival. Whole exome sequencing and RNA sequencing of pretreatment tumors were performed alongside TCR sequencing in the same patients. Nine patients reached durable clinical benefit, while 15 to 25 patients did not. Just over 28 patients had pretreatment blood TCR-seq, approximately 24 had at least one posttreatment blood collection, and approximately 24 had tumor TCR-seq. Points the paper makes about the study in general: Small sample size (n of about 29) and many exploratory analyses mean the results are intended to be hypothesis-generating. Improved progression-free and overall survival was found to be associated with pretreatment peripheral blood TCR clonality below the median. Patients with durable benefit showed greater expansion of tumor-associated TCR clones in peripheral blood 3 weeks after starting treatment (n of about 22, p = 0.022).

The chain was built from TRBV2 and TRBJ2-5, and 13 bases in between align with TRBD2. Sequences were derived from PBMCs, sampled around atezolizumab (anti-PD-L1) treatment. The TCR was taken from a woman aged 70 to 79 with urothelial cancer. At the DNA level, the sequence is TGTGCCAGCAGGCTTTACCGGGGACTAGCGGGGAACCAAGAGACCCAGTACTTC. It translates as CASRLYRGLAGNQETQYF.